These 25 T cell receptor beta chains were all obtained from the same sample, sequenced in a study of blood T cell repertoires in COVID-19. Using immunoSEQ multiplex PCR, the repertoire was profiled, and TCRdb retains in-frame clones only, with some absent. There are roughly 280,000 clones in the sample; about 90% occur only once, and about 11% lies in the top ten. The sequencing sample was made of peripheral blood. The receptors derive from a woman aged 30 to 39 with COVID-19, enrolled during active disease.

V and J are TRBV9 and TRBJ2-1; D is possibly TRBD2 (5 bases). V lost 0 bases to trimming and J lost 9 bases, with 7 bases between them. The CDR3 covers 12 residues. Germline CDR1 is SGDLS and CDR2 is YYNGEE. CDR3 amino acids: CASSVGGIEQFF. CDR3 bases: TGTGCCAGCAGCGTAGGAGGGATTGAGCAGTTCTTC.

The rearrangement links TRBV2 to TRBJ1-5; 10 bases fit TRBD1. This CDR3 is 15 amino acids long. J was trimmed by 5 bases and V by 2 bases; bases with no gene match: 3. CDR1 is SNHLY and CDR2 is FYNNEI in the germline V gene. Written as DNA, the CDR3 is TGTGCCAGCAGTGAATCGACAGGGGGCCATCAGCCCCAGCATTTT. Translated: CASSESTGGHQPQHF.

The gene calls are TRBV19 and TRBJ1-2; D not resolved. V shed 4 bases and J shed 4 bases, with 10 bases lying between them. Germline V gene sequence: CDR1 LNHDA, CDR2 SQIVND (reference sequence). The CDR3 has 13 amino acids. The CDR3 spells CASSKTDRYGYTF. For the CDR3, the DNA is TGTGCCAGTAGTAAAACAGACCGCTATGGCTACACCTTC.

This chain links TRBV5-1 with TRBJ2-7; possibly TRBD1 for D (5 bases). The CDR3 runs 14 residues. The germline V and J ends were trimmed by 0 bases and 1 base, with 8 bases remaining between them. Germline V lookup: CDR1 SGHRS, CDR2 YFSETQ. DNA of the CDR3: TGCGCCAGCAGCTTGGAGGCAGGGTCCTACGAGCAGTACTTC. Amino acids: CASSLEAGSYEQYF.

J is TRBJ1-3 and V is TRBV30; D perhaps matches TRBD1 (5 bases). The V and J ends lost 2 bases and 2 bases respectively, with 13 bases between them. The CDR3 is 15 residues long. CDR1 is GTSNPN and CDR2 is SVGIG in the germline V gene (reference sequence). CDR3 sequence: CAWSLDSHPGNTIYF. CDR3 nucleotides: TGTGCCTGGAGTTTAGACAGCCATCCTGGAAACACCATATATTTT.

The chain joins TRBV18 to TRBJ1-2; D gene uncertain. The CDR3 has 14 residues. Germline V CDR1 and CDR2: KGHSH, LQKENI. V was clipped by 2 bases and J by 0 bases, with 7 bases between them. Here the CDR3 reads CASSPTTANYGYTF. Written as DNA, the CDR3 is TGTGCCAGCTCACCAACAACAGCTAACTATGGCTACACCTTC.

The table lists this clone with a count of one. This chain uses TRBV19 with TRBJ2-1; 9 nucleotides line up with TRBD2. The length of the CDR3 is 15 residues. Germline values: CDR1 LNHDA, CDR2 SQIVND (reference sequence). V was clipped by 4 bases and J by 0 bases; unmatched bases: 1. CDR3 in amino acids: CASSTTSGSYNEQFF. In DNA, the CDR3 is TGTGCCAGTAGTACGACTAGCGGCTCCTACAATGAGCAGTTCTTC.

The chain couples TRBV5-8 to TRBJ1-1, with D unresolved. The germline V gene has CDR1 SGHTS and CDR2 YDEGEE. V lost 2 bases, J lost 0 bases, and 14 bases lay in between. The length of the CDR3 is 16 residues. CDR3 region: CASSFFIGGLNTEAFF. CDR3 sequence (DNA): TGTGCCAGCAGCTTTTTCATCGGAGGGCTGAACACTGAAGCTTTCTTT.

This sequence joins TRBV13 and TRBJ2-1; 12 positions agree with TRBD2. This CDR3 has 17 amino acids. Trimming took 0 bases from V and 3 from J; bases not matched to a gene: 3. CDR1 is PRHDT and CDR2 is FYEKMQ in the germline V gene (reference sequence). CDR3 in amino acids: CASSLGLAGGLYNEQFF. The CDR3 nucleotides read TGTGCCAGCAGCTTAGGACTAGCGGGAGGCCTCTACAATGAGCAGTTCTTC.

CDR3 sequence: CASSEQQMNNSPLHF. CDR3 coding DNA: TGTGCCAGCAGTGAACAACAGATGAATAATTCACCCCTCCACTTT. The chain has TRBV6-1 and TRBJ1-6, with unresolved D. There are 15 residues in the CDR3. The germline V gene encodes CDR1 MNHNS and CDR2 SASEGT. The V end was cut by 2 bases, the J end by 5 bases, with 10 bases between.

This clone has just one count. This rearrangement joins TRBV10-3 to TRBJ2-3, with 7 bases lining up with TRBD2. With V trimmed by 6 bases and J by 1 base, 13 bases remained unmatched. Looked up from germline, CDR1 is ENHRY and CDR2 is SYGVKD. The CDR3 length is 17 residues. CDR3 sequence: CAIRGGSSSGGTDTQYF. The CDR3 nucleotides are TGTGCCATCAGGGGGGGTAGCTCAAGCGGGGGCACAGATACGCAGTATTTT.

The chain is built from TRBV5-5 and TRBJ1-5; tentatively, D is TRBD1 (5 bases). CDR1 is SGHKS, CDR2 YYEKEE, per germline (reference sequence). V lost 1 base and J 4 bases, leaving 12 bases between the germline ends. The CDR3 runs to 15 residues. The CDR3 loop reads CASSLLGGGNQPQHF. The CDR3 DNA sequence: TGTGCCAGCAGCTTGCTGGGGGGAGGGAATCAGCCCCAGCATTTT.

There are a few counts of this clone. V and J are TRBV6-4 and TRBJ1-5, with TRBD1 as a possible D gene (5 bases). This CDR3 has 13 residues. CDR1 MRHNA and CDR2 SNTAGT come from the germline V gene. The germline V and J ends were trimmed by 3 bases and 3 bases, with 6 bases remaining between them. CDR3 coding DNA: TGTGCCAGCAGTGAGGACAACAATCAGCCCCAGCATTTT. Translating gives CASSEDNNQPQHF.

This chain uses TRBV2 with TRBJ2-5; 7 nucleotides match TRBD2. The germline gives CDR1 SNHLY, CDR2 FYNNEI. The CDR3 totals 14 residues. V lost 8 bases and J lost 2; bases outside the gene matches: 8. CDR3 sequence: CASVKASGQETQYF. The DNA of the CDR3 is TGTGCCAGCGTTAAAGCTAGCGGTCAAGAGACCCAGTACTTC. The variable domain in full, completed from reference TRBV2 and TRBJ2-5, reads EPEVTQTPSHQVTQMGQEVILRCVPISNHLYFYWYRQILGQKVEFLVSFYNNEISEKSEIFDDQFSVERPDGSNFTLKIRSTKLEDSAMYFCASVKASGQETQYFGPGTRLLVL.

This clone was counted between two and nine times. This chain connects TRBV7-9 to TRBJ1-2; weak D call: TRBD1 (6 bases). The CDR3 runs 13 residues. Trimming removed 5 bases from V and 4 bases from J, with 11 bases in between. The germline CDR1 and CDR2 sequences are SEHNR and FQNEAQ (reference sequence). The CDR3 region has the DNA TGTGCCAGCAGCCTGGACAGAGGCTATGGCTACACCTTC. Its translation is CASSLDRGYGYTF.

The genes are TRBV20-1 and TRBJ2-1, with 9 positions matching TRBD2. Per germline, CDR1 DFQATT and CDR2 SNEGSKA (reference sequence). Germline trimming cut 3 bases from V and 6 bases from J; bases unmatched to any gene: 9. There are 15 residues in the CDR3. CDR3 amino acids: CSASWGLAGSNEQFF. CDR3 DNA: TGCAGTGCTAGTTGGGGGCTAGCGGGATCCAATGAGCAGTTCTTC.

The V gene is TRBV12-3 or TRBV12-4, the J gene TRBJ2-7; perhaps TRBD1 as D (6 bases). V was pared by 4 bases and J by 4 bases, with 11 bases between. This CDR3 spans 13 amino acids. The CDR3 loop is CASSSDRLYEQYF. The DNA for the CDR3 is TGTGCCAGCAGTTCCGACAGGTTATACGAGCAGTACTTC.

As for this clone: The sample has other DNA sequences that encode this CDR3 too. This chain uses TRBV18 with TRBJ2-5, with D possibly matching TRBD2 (6 bases). Germline-derived CDR1 and CDR2 are KGHSH and LQKENI. The CDR3 is 13 amino acids. The ends were cut back, 2 bases at V and 2 bases at J, with 6 bases in the middle. CDR3 in DNA: TGTGCCAGCTCACCAGGAGGGCAAGAGACCCAGTACTTC. Translation gives CASSPGGQETQYF.

The J gene is TRBJ2-3, the V gene TRBV5-6, with 9 nucleotides matching TRBD1. Per the germline V gene, CDR1 is SGHDT and CDR2 is YYEEEE. CDR3 length: 17 residues. V lost 4 bases, J lost 4 bases, and 13 bases stayed unmatched. This chain's CDR3 is CASSSAGTGFPSDTQYF. As DNA, the CDR3 is TGTGCCAGCAGCAGCGCCGGGACAGGGTTTCCCTCAGATACGCAGTATTTT.

The J gene is TRBJ2-1, the V gene TRBV4-1, with TRBD2 identical over 7 bases. Germline CDR1 MGHRA, CDR2 YSYEKL. The ends lost 1 base at V and 9 bases at J; junction bases unmatched: 12. The CDR3 has 16 residues. CDR3: CASSQGAGVLFGEQFF. CDR3 sequence (DNA): TGCGCCAGCAGCCAAGGGGCGGGAGTTTTGTTTGGTGAGCAGTTCTTC.

The J gene is TRBJ2-1, the V gene TRBV11-3, with TRBD2 matching over 8 bases. Germline CDR1 is SGHNT and CDR2 is YENEEA. CDR3 size: 15 residues. After removal of 2 bases from V and 7 bases from J, the junction contained 7 bases not matched to a gene. CDR3 in DNA: TGTGCCAGCAGCTTAAGGGCGGGAGGAAGGAATGAGCAGTTCTTC. Translated, it gives CASSLRAGGRNEQFF. Full variable domain (outside the CDR3, taken from reference TRBV11-3 and TRBJ2-1): EAGVVQSPRYKIIEKKQPVAFWCNPISGHNTLYWYLQNLGQGPELLIRYENEEAVDDSQLPKDRFSAERLKGVDSTLKIQPAELGDSAVYLCASSLRAGGRNEQFFGPGTRLTVL.

This chain uses TRBV4-3 with TRBJ1-5; 9 bases map to TRBD1. CDR1 LGHNA and CDR2 YSLEER come from the germline V gene. V gave up 0 bases and J gave up 3 bases; unmatched junction bases: 6. This CDR3 region has 17 residues. CDR3 sequence: CASSQDPGTGNNQPQHF. As DNA, the CDR3 is TGCGCCAGCAGCCAAGATCCCGGGACAGGGAACAATCAGCCCCAGCATTTT.

The chain joins TRBV19 to TRBJ2-1; the D gene is possibly TRBD1 (5 bases). V lost 0 bases and J 12 bases, leaving 21 bases between the germline ends. CDR1 and CDR2 (germline): LNHDA, SQIVND (reference sequence). The CDR3 extends over 16 amino acids. The CDR3 is CASSIEWKGRSQRQFF. The CDR3 region has the DNA TGTGCCAGTAGTATAGAGTGGAAGGGGCGCTCCCAGAGGCAGTTCTTC. The full variable domain, its missing parts supplied by reference TRBV19 and TRBJ2-1, is DGGITQSPKYLFRKEGQNVTLSCEQNLNHDAMYWYRQDPGQGLRLIYYSQIVNDFQKGDIAEGYSVSREKKESFPLTVTSAQKNPTAFYLCASSIEWKGRSQRQFFGPGTRLTVL.

This chain connects TRBV18 to TRBJ1-1, with D unresolved. V lost 3 bases and J lost 4, with 12 bases in between. The CDR3 contains 14 residues. Germline V gene data show CDR1 as KGHSH and CDR2 as LQKENI. The CDR3 protein is CASSPIREGTEAFF. The DNA of the CDR3 is TGTGCCAGCTCACCGATAAGGGAGGGCACTGAAGCTTTCTTT.

CDR3 region: CASSLEDKKLFF. In DNA, the CDR3 is TGTGCCAGCTCACTCGAGGACAAAAAACTGTTTTTT. This rearrangement joins TRBV18 to TRBJ1-4, with a tentative D call TRBD1 (5 bases). The CDR3 covers 12 residues. Germline V gene data show CDR1 as KGHSH and CDR2 as LQKENI. V lost 4 bases to trimming and J lost 9 bases, with 9 bases between them.